This T cell receptor beta chain was captured in a study of CXCR3-negative and CXCR3-positive naive CD8 T cells. In the study overall: Collectively, the libraries yielded about 135 million TRB reads in total, at about 1.5 +/- 0.3 million per library. Broader study findings: For CXCR3-positive naive cells, TRB CDR3s were more hydrophobic than those of CXCR3-negative naive cells.

5' RACE that incorporated UMI labels was used to prepare the TRB cDNA libraries. TCRdb re-called the 5' RACE reads; one entry per CDR3 protein, DNA not given. The sample holds some 130,000 distinct CDR3 sequences. Worth noting for this clonotype: Antigen specificity is unknown.

Germline V CDR1 and CDR2: MNHEY, SMNVEV (reference sequence). The CDR3 is 15 amino acids. Naive CD8+ T cells displayed a CD45RO-CCR7+CD27+CD95- phenotype. The chain links TRBV27 to TRBJ2-5; the TRBD1 assignment by TCRdb is unverifiable without DNA. This TCR came from a human donor in good health. Some clones in this sample may be carry-over from other donors' samples. Sample: naive CXCR3- CD8+ T cells from blood. Indicated subset: CD45RO-CCR7+CD27+CD95- naive CD8+ T cells lacking CXCR3 (TNR3-). CDR3 residues: CASSPRGQGGETQYF.